This is a list of T cell receptor beta chains from one sample in a study of response to subunit inactivated influenza vaccine. MiXCR, run by TCRdb on the RT-PCR reads, gives a single entry per CDR3 protein. Of about 570,000 distinct CDR3 sequences in the sample, over 9.5% were seen once. The sequences come from PBMCs from blood, collected on the day of vaccination. The origin of the receptors is a man aged 50-60 years who received an inactivated influenza vaccine. CDR3s include the opening cysteine and the closing phenylalanine or tryptophan.

v_call	j_call	cdr3_aa
TRBV2	TRBJ1-1	CASSPRDRVMNTEAFF
TRBV20-1	TRBJ2-7	CSARLTGGPYEQYF
TRBV6-6	TRBJ1-1	CASGTVEGARAFF
TRBV5-1	TRBJ2-5	CASSLREPETQYF
TRBV5-1	TRBJ1-2	CASSNDNYGYTF
TRBV20-1	TRBJ1-1	CSARVPALTAEAFF
TRBV5-6	TRBJ1-1	CASSFRQGRDTEAFF
TRBV10-3	TRBJ1-2	CAITGVDRQHGYTF
TRBV9	TRBJ2-1	CASSVGLTALNEQFF
TRBV7-9	TRBJ2-1	CASSLDLGTSGNEQFF
TRBV5-6	TRBJ2-1	CASIRRTGGNEQFF